This entry lists 3 T cell receptor beta chains sequenced from one sample in a study of cytomegalovirus exposure and HLA in healthy donors. Vbeta (60) and Jbeta (13) primers were used in the PCR. The assay was immunoSEQ multiplex PCR, and TCRdb's table has in-frame clones only and misses some. The data contain 190,000 or so clones, roughly four fifths of them singletons. Sequenced input: PBMCs. Receptors were obtained from a man in his fifties in good health and CMV-seronegative.

This clone was seen a handful of times. The gene calls are TRBV19 and TRBJ2-6, with D maybe TRBD1 (5 bases). CDR1 and CDR2 from the germline V gene are LNHDA and SQIVND (reference sequence). The CDR3 totals 15 residues. The germline V and J ends were trimmed by 5 bases and 0 bases, with 8 bases remaining between them. CDR3 DNA: TGTGCCAGTAGTCCCACAGGCTCTGGGGCCAACGTCCTGACTTTC. The encoded protein is CASSPTGSGANVLTF. Together with reference TRBV19 and TRBJ2-6, the CDR3 gives the full variable domain: DGGITQSPKYLFRKEGQNVTLSCEQNLNHDAMYWYRQDPGQGLRLIYYSQIVNDFQKGDIAEGYSVSREKKESFPLTVTSAQKNPTAFYLCASSPTGSGANVLTFGAGSRLTVL.

This chain joins TRBV19 and TRBJ2-1; TRBD2 matches at 9 bases. CDR1 LNHDA and CDR2 SQIVND come from the germline V gene (reference sequence). V lost 3 bases and J lost 4; bases outside the gene matches: 10. The CDR3 extends over 17 amino acids. This CDR3 is CASSIASGTVPYNEQFF. The CDR3 nucleotides read TGTGCCAGTAGTATTGCTAGCGGGACTGTCCCGTACAATGAGCAGTTCTTC.

The chain has TRBV2 and TRBJ2-2; no clear D gene. Trimming took off 8 bases at V and 7 bases at J, with 17 bases between the two ends. The CDR3 has 14 amino acids. Germline V gene sequence: CDR1 SNHLY, CDR2 FYNNEI. The CDR3 spells CASAIRAPRGELFF. The CDR3 bases are TGTGCCAGCGCCATACGCGCACCCCGCGGGGAGCTGTTTTTT.